The present TCR beta chain was sequenced within a study of T cell responses to AZD1222 COVID-19 vaccine. After removal of 4 bases from V and 1 base from J, the junction contained 4 bases not matched to a gene. CDR1 is MNHNS and CDR2 is SASEGT in the germline V gene. The CDR3 is 16 amino acids. Generated by immunoSEQ multiplex PCR, the TCRdb table keeps only in-frame clones and is missing some. Of about 130,000 clones listed, roughly 88% were seen once; the top ten hold about 1%. This TCR came from an adult who received the AZD1222 COVID-19 vaccine. V gene TRBV6-1 combines with J gene TRBJ2-5; 12 nucleotides match TRBD1. Sequenced here: peripheral blood, sampled 28 days after the second AZD1222 dose. The CDR3 DNA reads as TGTGCCAGCAGTGCGGGACAGGGGGCAGGCCAAGAGACCCAGTACTTC. It yields the protein CASSAGQGAGQETQYF.